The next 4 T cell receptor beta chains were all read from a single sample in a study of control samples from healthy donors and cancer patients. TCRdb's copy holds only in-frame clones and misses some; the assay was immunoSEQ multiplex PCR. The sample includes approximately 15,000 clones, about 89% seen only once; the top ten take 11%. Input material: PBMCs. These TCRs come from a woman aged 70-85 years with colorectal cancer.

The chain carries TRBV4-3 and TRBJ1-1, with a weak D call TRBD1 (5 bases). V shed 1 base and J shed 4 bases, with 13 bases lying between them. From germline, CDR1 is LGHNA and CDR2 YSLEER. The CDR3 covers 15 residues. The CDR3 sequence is CASSQGGRGGTEAFF. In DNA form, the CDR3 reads TGCGCCAGCAGCCAAGGAGGGAGGGGAGGCACTGAAGCTTTCTTT.

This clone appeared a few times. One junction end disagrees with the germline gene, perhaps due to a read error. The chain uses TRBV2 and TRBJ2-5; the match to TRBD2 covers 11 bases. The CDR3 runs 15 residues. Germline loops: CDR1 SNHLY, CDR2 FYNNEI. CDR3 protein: CASSRVPGLAAVVDF. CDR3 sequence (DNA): TGTGCCAGCAGTCGGGTACCGGGACTAGCGGCTGTCGTCGACTTC. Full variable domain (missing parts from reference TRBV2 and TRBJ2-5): EPEVTQTPSHQVTQMGQEVILRCVPISNHLYFYWYRQILGQKVEFLVSFYNNEISEKSEIFDDQFSVERPDGSNFTLKIRSTKLEDSAMYFCASSRVPGLAAVVDFGPGTRLLVL.

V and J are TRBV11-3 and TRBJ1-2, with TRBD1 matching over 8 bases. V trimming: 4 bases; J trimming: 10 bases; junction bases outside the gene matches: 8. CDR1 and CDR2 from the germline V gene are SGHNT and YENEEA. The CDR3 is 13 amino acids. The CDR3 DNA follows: TGTGCCAGCAGCTCTACCGGGACAGGCGACTACACCTTC. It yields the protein CASSSTGTGDYTF.

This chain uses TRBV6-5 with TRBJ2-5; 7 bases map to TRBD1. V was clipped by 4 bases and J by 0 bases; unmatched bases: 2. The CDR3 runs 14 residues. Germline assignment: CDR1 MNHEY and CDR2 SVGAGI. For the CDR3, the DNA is TGTGCCAGCAGTTCGGGACAGAACCAAGAGACCCAGTACTTC. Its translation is CASSSGQNQETQYF.